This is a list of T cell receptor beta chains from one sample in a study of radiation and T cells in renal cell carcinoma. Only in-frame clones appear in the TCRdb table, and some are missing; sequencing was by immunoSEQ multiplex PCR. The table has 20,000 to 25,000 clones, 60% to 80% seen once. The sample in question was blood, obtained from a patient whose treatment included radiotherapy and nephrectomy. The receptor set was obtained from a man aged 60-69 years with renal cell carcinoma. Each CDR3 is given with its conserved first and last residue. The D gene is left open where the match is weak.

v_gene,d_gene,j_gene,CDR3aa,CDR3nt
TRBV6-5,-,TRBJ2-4,CASASGAKNIQYF,TGTGCCAGCGCCAGCGGAGCCAAAAACATTCAGTACTTC
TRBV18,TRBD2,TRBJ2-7,CASSLGLAGGGLDEQYF,TGTGCCAGCTCCCTCGGACTAGCGGGAGGTGGGTTGGACGAGCAGTACTTC
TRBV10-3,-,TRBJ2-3,CAISGGGRDGDTQYF,TGTGCCATCAGTGGGGGCGGGCGGGATGGAGATACGCAGTATTTT
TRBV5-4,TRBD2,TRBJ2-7,CASSSGGAGRYEQYF,TGTGCCAGCAGCTCTGGGGGAGCGGGAAGGTACGAGCAGTACTTC
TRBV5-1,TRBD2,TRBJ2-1,CASSPRLAGVLVAYNEQFF,TGCGCCAGCAGCCCCCGACTAGCGGGAGTGTTAGTGGCCTACAATGAGCAGTTCTTC
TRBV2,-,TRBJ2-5,CASTLGETQYF,TGTGCCAGCACCCTTGGGGAGACCCAGTACTTC
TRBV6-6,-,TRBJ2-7,CASSYRGGTDYEQYF,TGTGCCAGCAGTTACAGGGGCGGAACGGACTACGAGCAGTACTTC
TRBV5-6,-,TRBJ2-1,CASSLISTSEQFF,TGTGCCAGCAGCTTGATAAGTACCAGTGAGCAGTTCTTC
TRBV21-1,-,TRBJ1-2,CASSARGEQDYGYTF,TGTGCCAGCAGCGCCCGGGGGGAACAAGACTATGGCTACACCTTC
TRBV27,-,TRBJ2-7,CASSLGASGFAAPYEQYF,TGTGCCAGCAGTTTGGGGGCCAGCGGGTTCGCTGCCCCCTACGAGCAGTACTTC
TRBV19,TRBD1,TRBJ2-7,CASSNGQGYEQYF,TGTGCCAGTAGTAACGGACAGGGATACGAGCAGTACTTC
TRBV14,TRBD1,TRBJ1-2,CASSQDLMRGLYGYTF,TGTGCCAGCAGCCAAGATCTTATGAGGGGGCTATATGGCTACACCTTC
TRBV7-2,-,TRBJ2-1,CASSYILSREQEQFF,TGTGCCAGCAGCTACATCCTCTCTAGGGAGCAAGAGCAGTTCTTC
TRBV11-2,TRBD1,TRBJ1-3,CASEVLKDRGRRNTIYF,TGTGCCAGCGAAGTACTAAAGGACAGGGGGCGCAGAAACACCATATATTTT
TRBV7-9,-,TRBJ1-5,CASSLTGDANQPQHF,TGTGCCAGCAGCTTAACCGGGGATGCCAATCAGCCCCAGCATTTT
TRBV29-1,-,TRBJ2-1,CSVGRGSYNEQFF,TGCAGCGTTGGTCGCGGGTCCTACAATGAGCAGTTCTTC
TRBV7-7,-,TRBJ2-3,CASSLTGSPDTQYF,TGTGCCAGCAGCCTCACAGGGAGCCCAGATACGCAGTATTTT
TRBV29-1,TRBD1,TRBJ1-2,CSVEAVVAQGRGYTF,TGCAGCGTTGAAGCGGTAGTGGCACAGGGGAGGGGCTACACCTTC